This T cell receptor beta chain originates from a study of beta chain features in type 1 diabetes. Turning to the study itself: Across every sample, around 98 million sorted cells were examined in total. Overall study findings and caveats: A pattern of fewer insertions and more deletions at VDJ junctions was seen in type 1 diabetes patients. Moderate but significant shortening of TCRB CDR3s was recorded in all four CD4+ subsets from Type 1 diabetes patients. The naive, central memory and Treg TCRB repertoires looked more alike in patients than they did in healthy donors.

The investigators reverse transcribed all of the isolated RNA, so they sequenced expressed TCRB transcripts. The data were produced by immunoSEQ multiplex PCR, yet TCRdb's version contains in-frame clones alone and is incomplete. This table has over 120,000 clones, about 13% appearing once. With regard to this clone: Its antigen is still unknown.

The clonotype was recovered from a man aged 18 to 35 with type 1 diabetes. Material for sequencing was central memory CD4+ T cells from blood.

CDR3 in amino acids: CASSIESYNEQFF. In DNA form, the CDR3 reads TGTGCCAGTAGTATAGAAAGCTACAATGAGCAGTTCTTC. The V call is TRBV19, the J call TRBJ2-1; no firm D call. The V and J ends lost 0 bases and 3 bases respectively, with 3 bases between them. CDR3 length: 13 residues. Per germline, CDR1 LNHDA and CDR2 SQIVND (reference sequence). Together with reference TRBV19 and TRBJ2-1, the CDR3 gives the full variable domain: DGGITQSPKYLFRKEGQNVTLSCEQNLNHDAMYWYRQDPGQGLRLIYYSQIVNDFQKGDIAEGYSVSREKKESFPLTVTSAQKNPTAFYLCASSIESYNEQFFGPGTRLTVL.